This paragraph reports one T cell receptor beta chain. Its specificity is not known. The data originate from a study of cytomegalovirus exposure and HLA in healthy donors. PCR amplification relied on 60 Vbeta primers (plus 13 Jbeta primers). Only in-frame clones appear in the TCRdb table, and some are missing; sequencing was by immunoSEQ multiplex PCR. Of 100,000 or so clones detected, about three quarters appear once; the ten largest clones hold around 5.1%. Study-wide points: In an earlier analysis, productive rearrangement rates for most beta V segments clustered near 87% or 30%.

Sequenced sample: PBMCs. The receptor comes from a female donor in good health and CMV-seropositive.

The chain's CDR3 is CASSLRSSATNEKLFF. CDR3 coding DNA: TGTGCCAGTAGCCTACGTTCATCCGCAACTAATGAAAAACTGTTTTTT. This rearrangement joins TRBV19 to TRBJ1-4; the D is unclear. The CDR3 covers 16 residues. Per germline, CDR1 LNHDA and CDR2 SQIVND (reference sequence). Trimming took 6 bases from V and 0 from J, leaving 14 bases between them.